Only one count was recorded for the clone carrying this TCR beta chain. Its antigen is unidentified. Trimming stripped 0 bases from V and 2 bases from J, with 13 bases between. Per germline, CDR1 LGHNA and CDR2 YNFKEQ. This CDR3 contains 16 residues. TCRdb's copy holds only in-frame clones and misses some; the assay was immunoSEQ multiplex PCR. The data show 350,000 to 500,000 clones, approximately 90% seen once. The sample belongs to a study of Ad26.COV2.S vaccination and SARS-CoV-2 variants. Overall study findings and caveats: Vaccinees reportedly had broad spike-specific CD8+ and CD4+ T cell responses.

Treatment here: roughly 18 received Ad26.COV2.S at low or high dose, single or two shots; about five received placebo; per-sample allocation not given. Sampling was done on day 63 after the first vaccine or placebo injection. The sequence came from a person aged 18-65 years who received the Ad26.COV2.S COVID-19 vaccine or a placebo. The V gene is TRBV4-2, the J gene TRBJ1-1; D may be TRBD1 (6 bases). The input for sequencing was peripheral blood, taken in a trial of Ad26.COV2.S vaccine versus placebo. The CDR3 sequence: CASSQEGTTGNTEAFF. DNA of the CDR3: TGTGCCAGCAGCCAAGAAGGGACAACCGGTAACACTGAAGCTTTCTTT.